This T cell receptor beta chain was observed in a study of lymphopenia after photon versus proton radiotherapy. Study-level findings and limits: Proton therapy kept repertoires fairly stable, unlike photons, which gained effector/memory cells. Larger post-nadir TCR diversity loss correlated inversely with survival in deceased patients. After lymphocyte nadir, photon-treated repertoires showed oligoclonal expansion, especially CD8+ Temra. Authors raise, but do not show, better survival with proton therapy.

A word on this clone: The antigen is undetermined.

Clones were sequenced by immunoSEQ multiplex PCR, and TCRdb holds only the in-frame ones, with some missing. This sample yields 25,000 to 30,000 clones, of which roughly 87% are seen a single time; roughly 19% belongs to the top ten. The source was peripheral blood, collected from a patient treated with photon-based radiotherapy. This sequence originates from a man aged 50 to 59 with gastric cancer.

The DNA of the CDR3 is TGCGCCAGCAGCTTGATCGGGAATCCTGGCTACACCTTC. As protein: CASSLIGNPGYTF. The chain employs TRBV5-1 and TRBJ1-2; D unresolved. Germline values: CDR1 SGHRS, CDR2 YFSETQ. Trimming took off 1 base at V and 7 bases at J, with 11 bases between the two ends. The CDR3 has 13 amino acids. Filled out from reference TRBV5-1 and TRBJ1-2, the complete variable domain reads KAGVTQTPRYLIKTRGQQVTLSCSPISGHRSVSWYQQTPGQGLQFLFEYFSETQRNKGNFPGRFSGRQFSNSRSEMNVSTLELGDSALYLCASSLIGNPGYTFGSGTRLTVV.